This T cell receptor (beta chain) was sequenced for a study of spatial heterogeneity in lung cancer. The time point: sample taken at primary tumor resection. There were 65 or so donors, all of them untreated patients with early-stage non-small cell lung cancer. From tumor, nontumor lung or frozen PBMC, whole RNA was taken unsorted for sequencing. This clonotype was counted between two and nine times. TCRdb fed the 5' RACE reads into MiXCR, producing one record per CDR3 protein. The sample gives about 38,000 distinct CDR3 sequences, roughly 5.2% of which show up once; just over 25% is in the top ten. Trimming at V came to 5 bases and at J to 4 bases, leaving 9 bases not matched to a gene. Germline V gives CDR1 SGHAT, CDR2 FQNNGV. The CDR3 is made up of 17 amino acids.

Here the sequenced sample was PBMCs, taken at surgery. This receptor was obtained from a female donor with early-stage non-small cell lung cancer. This sequence joins TRBV11-2 and TRBJ2-1; 12 bases map to TRBD2. CDR3 sequence reads: CASSPPGLAGFYNEQFF. DNA of the CDR3: TGTGCCAGCAGCCCCCCGGGACTAGCGGGTTTTTACAATGAGCAGTTCTTC.